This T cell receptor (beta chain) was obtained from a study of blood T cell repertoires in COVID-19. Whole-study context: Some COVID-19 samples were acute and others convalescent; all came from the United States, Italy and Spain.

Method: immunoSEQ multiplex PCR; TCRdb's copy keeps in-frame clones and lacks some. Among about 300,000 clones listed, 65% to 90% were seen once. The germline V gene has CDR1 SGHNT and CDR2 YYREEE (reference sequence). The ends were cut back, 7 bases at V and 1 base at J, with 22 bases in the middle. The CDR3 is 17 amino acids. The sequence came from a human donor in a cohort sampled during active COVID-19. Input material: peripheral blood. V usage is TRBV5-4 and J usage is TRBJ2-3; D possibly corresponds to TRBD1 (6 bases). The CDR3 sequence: CASSIGGVWGGTDTQYF. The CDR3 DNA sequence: TGTGCCAGCTCCATAGGGGGTGTCTGGGGAGGCACAGATACGCAGTATTTT.